This T cell receptor beta chain was identified in a study of cytomegalovirus exposure and HLA in healthy donors (dated by TCRdb to 2015 to 2018). In the study overall: An earlier analysis of approximately 640 of the donors reported 250 to 350 Gb of sequence data and some 120 million unique TCR beta sequences from 150 million to 200 million T cells. Around 320 gigabases of sequencing data and tens of millions of unique TCR sequences were included in an early release covering roughly 600 HLA-typed donors. Of the 300 to 450 genotyped donors, 65% to 90% were placed in the genetic ancestry cluster associated with self-reported Caucasian donors. The study aimed to test whether cataloging public T cell receptors could reveal signatures of past pathogen exposure. The T cell repertoires of under 750 subjects were profiled by immunosequencing and related to cytomegalovirus serostatus. In addition to the first cohort of 666 subjects, a separate validation cohort of about 120 different subjects was used. The study combined high-throughput TCR immunosequencing, statistical association of individual TCRs with disease status, and machine learning to predict cytomegalovirus infection status. In a later analysis, previously published TCR beta repertoires from 550 to 750 donors were re-analyzed and high-resolution HLA genotyping was added so that TCR occurrence patterns could be studied. Rather than using new phenotypic data, the later analysis identified candidate immune exposures from TCR beta sequences and from how often those sequences occurred across donors. To decide whether each TCR beta V gene segment behaved as functional or pseudogenic, an earlier analysis of approximately 590 of the donors relied on high-throughput TCR beta sequencing. Donor age, sex, ethnicity and CMV serostatus were compiled together with the repertoire data. In a later genetic analysis, genome-wide SNP genotypes for about three fifths of the roughly 670 donors were used, and that subset was treated as a discovery cohort. Every repertoire in the discovery cohort had been generated on one and the same sequencing platform. Class I and class II HLA loci were covered by the typing at four-digit resolution. The number of typed donors differed by locus: roughly 620-630 for A, B, C, DRB1 and DQB1; approximately 540 for DQA1; 606 for DPA1; and approximately 450 for DPB1. Five DR-DQ haplotypes were handled as single units for association and clustering, since linkage in the cohort was strong. On average, 235,054 unique TCR beta nucleotide sequences were sequenced per donor among about 400 genotyped donors of the cohort, with about 19% of those sequences being non-productive.

The library was obtained by the immunoSEQ multiplex PCR assay. The multiplex PCR relied on a mix of 60 forward primers for TCR Vbeta segments and 13 reverse primers for TCR Jbeta segments. A multiplex PCR assay on genomic DNA amplified the CDR3 region of rearranged TCR beta genes. The amplified TCR beta libraries were sequenced on the Illumina HiSeq System as 87-base-pair reads. The original pipeline was this. Across the 670 or so repertoires, a later analysis counted approximately 83 million unique TCR beta chains, roughly 11 million of which were shared by at least two donors. Raw reads were error-corrected and collapsed into unique sequences by a nearest-neighbor algorithm in which closely related sequences were merged to remove PCR and sequencing errors. To assign V, D and J gene segments, CDR3 sequences were aligned to IMGT reference sequences. For a sequence to be retained, at least a six-nucleotide match to both a V gene segment and a J gene segment was required. A rearrangement counted as productive if the CDR3 had no stop codons and remained in frame with V and J, and every other rearrangement counted as non-productive. Following IMGT convention, CDR3 was defined as the stretch from the second conserved V-encoded cysteine up to the conserved J-encoded phenylalanine. In an earlier analysis of 500 to 650 of the donors, sequences lacking an unambiguous match to a single V gene segment were excluded. An earlier analysis of a few hundred of the donors called V segments functional above 56.7% productive rearrangements and segregating when the between-donor standard deviation exceeded 5%. A statistical classification framework was developed to diagnose cytomegalovirus status using the catalog of TCR beta chain sequences. In a later analysis, V and J genes were assigned by comparing TCR nucleotide sequences against IMGT/GENE-DB human TR gene sequences. The TCRdist pipeline was used in a later analysis to assign CDR3 sequences and most-parsimonious VDJ recombination scenarios. In a later analysis, each TCR beta chain was defined by its CDR3 amino acid sequence together with its V-gene family, and reads lacking a unique V-gene family were excluded. In a later analysis, 450 to 600 highly shared, low-generation-probability nucleotide sequences were removed to address suspected cross-contamination and a sequencing artifact. A later analysis calculated a clonal expansion index for each public chain from normalized within-repertoire ranks of inferred template counts. Generation probabilities in a later analysis came from a VDJ recombination model fitted to out-of-frame rearrangements, and those results were checked against IGoR. A later analysis scored TCR-TCR, TCR-HLA and TCR-CMV co-occurrence with hypergeometric tests, applying a repertoire-size bias correction to TCR pairs. A later analysis estimated false discovery rates by permuting HLA or CMV assignments 20 times. In a later analysis, co-occurring TCRs were grouped using DBSCAN, and TCRdist sequence similarity was added for clustering within HLA-allele-positive subsets. Repertoires with fewer than 30,000 or more than 120,000 public chains, plus five repertoires with anomalous nucleotide sharing, were excluded from co-occurrence clustering. Drawn from immuneACCESS, this table holds only the in-frame rearrangements with V and J called that TCRdb kept. Clones are partly lost; checked studies trace under half to an unresolved V gene and leave the rest unexplained. That table furnishes V, J and clone size, whereas the DNA furnished D and trimming. The sample records over 150,000 clones, about four fifths of which are singletons. 7% of the sample belongs to the ten largest clones.

What the study reported, not specific to this receptor: According to a later analysis, most CMV-associated TCR beta chains appeared to be HLA-restricted, and the HLA associations seemed to be driven largely by CMV exposure. The authors suggested that the approach could potentially be extended to other disease states and immunological phenotypes. When HLA alleles, especially DR and DQ, strongly co-occurred, TCR associations were difficult to assign to individual alleles. Roughly uniform sequencing depth across donors was assumed in presence/absence analyses, although this assumption may not hold. In a later analysis, HLA-associated TCR beta chains showed more clonal expansion and lower generation probabilities than non-associated chains that were equally common. Linkage disequilibrium might explain the correlated functional status among segregating V segments, but an unknown experimental factor could not be ruled out. The study gave a list of over 150 TCR beta chains associated with cytomegalovirus. A further reported finding was that TCR beta sequences accurately predicted the HLA-A and HLA-B alleles for most subjects in the first cohort. In a later genetic analysis, a missense DCLRE1C variant was associated with V-gene and J-gene trimming of TCR beta chains, and the association was replicated in an independent cohort. Broadly in line with IMGT annotations, most TCR beta V segments showed up in productive rearrangements about 90% or about 30% of the time in an earlier analysis of several hundred of the donors. Most TCR sequences were observed very rarely across donors, whereas some public TCRs were present in many individuals. A few of the identified cytomegalovirus-associated TCR beta chains were confirmed in vitro to be specific for cytomegalovirus antigens. In a later genetic analysis, fewer N-insertions in productive TCRs were reported among donors in an Asian-associated ancestry cluster than the roughly 700-donor mean. At a false discovery rate of 0.05, a later analysis linked roughly 17,000 TCR beta sequences to specific HLA alleles. In this cohort, only TCR beta chains were sequenced, and detectable features were limited by the absence of alpha or paired-chain data. About 17 rarely observed V segments, including chromosome 9 orphons, were excluded from the earlier analysis of some 590 of the donors because counts were too low. A group of highly shared sequence variants was considered likely to be a technical artifact of the sequencing pipeline. Because the 87-base-pair reads could not distinguish some IMGT-functional V segments, including TRBV6-2 and TRBV6-3, those segments were excluded. For the cohort, immune exposure information was limited to CMV serostatus. Because HLA typing was missing for some donors at each locus, association tests included only the typed subset. Cytomegalovirus status was reported to be diagnosed by the classifier with high specificity and sensitivity in both the original and validation cohorts. In a later analysis, several top co-occurrence clusters were reported to appear linked to parvovirus B19, influenza, CMV and Epstein-Barr virus. A later analysis found that TCR association rates varied across HLA loci, with DRB1 alleles showing the most associated TCRs and HLA-C alleles the fewest.

This clone has just a few counts. This clone's antigen is unknown. The sample holds no much larger clone one base away, and base qualities are not on file. The CDR3 measures 19 amino acids from cysteine to phenylalanine. Of all the DNA, just the CDR3 is kept, 57 bases in frame from base 1. The cohort consisted of 650 to 850 healthy bone marrow donors. At the time of sampling, every cohort member was nominally healthy, though immune exposures that went unrecorded were likely present. The donor was CMV seropositive and belonged to the group of 250 to 300 seropositive cohort members. Every donor gave a peripheral blood sample, and the peripheral blood mononuclear cells from that sample were used for TCR beta sequencing. The Qiagen DNeasy Blood Extraction Kit was used to extract genomic DNA from the blood cell samples.

The sequence links TRBV21-1 to TRBJ1-5; the table assigns TRBD1, which was not confirmed against the DNA. TRBV21-1 is annotated as a pseudogene. Source material: PBMCs. This sequence originates from a woman between 25 and 40 years old in good health and CMV-seropositive. This receptor has the CDR3 CASSKVHPNSGTGGQPQHF. The nucleotides are TGTGCCAGCAGCAAGGTACACCCGAATTCCGGGACAGGGGGCCAGCCCCAGCATTTT.